This entry lists 8 T cell receptor beta chains sequenced from one sample in a study of beta chain features in type 1 diabetes. General study points: When Type 1 diabetes patients were examined, their TCRB CDR3s proved moderately but significantly shorter in all four CD4+ subsets.

cDNA synthesis used the whole RNA isolate, giving expressed TCRB sequences. Sequencing used immunoSEQ multiplex PCR; TCRdb keeps in-frame clones, though not all of them. The sample contains almost 350,000 clones, approximately 9.9% of which appear only once. These receptors are not linked to any known antigen. Sequenced material: central memory CD4+ T cells from blood. The source of these receptors is a man aged 25-45 years with type 1 diabetes.

This clone came up a few times. The V gene is TRBV6-5, the J gene TRBJ1-2; D is possibly TRBD1 (5 bases). Germline lookup yields CDR1 MNHEY and CDR2 SVGAGI. The CDR3 is 14 amino acids. V was clipped by 2 bases and J by 3 bases, with 10 bases between them. The CDR3 is CASSYEGRDYGYTF. CDR3 sequence (DNA): TGTGCCAGCAGTTACGAGGGGCGGGACTATGGCTACACCTTC.

This rearrangement joins TRBV30 to TRBJ2-7; TRBD1 matches at 7 bases. Germline CDR1 GTSNPN, CDR2 SVGIG (reference sequence). This CDR3 has 15 residues. Unmatched junction bases numbered 10, after V lost 2 bases and J lost 3 bases. DNA of the CDR3: TGTGCCTGGAGTCCCCATAAGGGGGCCGGCTACGAGCAGTACTTC. Amino acids: CAWSPHKGAGYEQYF.

This clone was detected a few times. In DNA form, the CDR3 reads TGTGCCAGCAGTTTTGCGGGGGGCGCCGACTATGGCTACACCTTC. This gives the protein CASSFAGGADYGYTF. The chain couples TRBV27 to TRBJ1-2; D perhaps matches TRBD1 (6 bases). In germline, CDR1 is MNHEY, CDR2 SMNVEV (reference sequence). V lost 3 bases, J lost 3 bases, and 14 bases lay in between. CDR3 length: 15 residues.

A few counts support this clone. This chain uses TRBV2 with TRBJ1-2; D not resolved. Germline assignment: CDR1 SNHLY and CDR2 FYNNEI. V was clipped by 6 bases and J by 4 bases, with 15 bases between them. The CDR3 is 14 residues long. CDR3 nucleotide sequence: TGTGCCAGCAGGGACCGGGAAAAGAGCTATGGCTACACCTTC. It translates to CASRDREKSYGYTF.

Ten or more counts support this clone. CDR3 sequence (DNA): TGTGCCAGCAGCTTAGGGTGGGGACAGGTCCCTGGGGCCAACGTCCTGACTTTC. Translated: CASSLGWGQVPGANVLTF. This chain joins TRBV7-2 and TRBJ2-6; 8 bases agree with TRBD1. The junction had 7 bases not matched to a gene; V was cut back by 1 base and J by 2 bases. The CDR3 has 18 residues. Per germline, CDR1 SGHTA and CDR2 FQGNSA.

This clone was detected many times. This sequence joins TRBV7-9 and TRBJ1-2; no clear D. The CDR3 runs to 13 residues. CDR1 and CDR2 (germline): SEHNR, FQNEAQ (reference sequence). V lost 6 bases and J 1 base, leaving 9 bases between the germline ends. The DNA for the CDR3 is TGTGCCAGCAGTTACGGGAGTAACTATGGCTACACCTTC. Protein: CASSYGSNYGYTF.

This clone was observed a few times. This sequence joins TRBV19 and TRBJ1-2; no clear D gene. Germline V gene lookup returns CDR1 LNHDA and CDR2 SQIVND (reference sequence). V lost 5 bases and J lost 5, with 18 bases in between. The CDR3 loop spans 15 amino acids. The chain's CDR3 is CASSRSLGSGYGYTF. CDR3 nucleotide sequence: TGTGCCAGTAGTCGATCTTTAGGCAGCGGTTATGGCTACACCTTC. The whole variable domain, remainder taken from reference TRBV19 and TRBJ1-2, is DGGITQSPKYLFRKEGQNVTLSCEQNLNHDAMYWYRQDPGQGLRLIYYSQIVNDFQKGDIAEGYSVSREKKESFPLTVTSAQKNPTAFYLCASSRSLGSGYGYTFGSGTRLTVV.

This chain uses TRBV9 with TRBJ1-3, with 7 bases identical to TRBD1. In germline, CDR1 is SGDLS, CDR2 YYNGEE. The J segment lost 0 bases and the V segment lost 4 bases, leaving 7 bases of the junction unmatched. The CDR3 runs to 16 residues. The CDR3 loop reads CASSSQDRVSGNTIYF. In nucleotides, the CDR3 is TGTGCCAGCAGCTCCCAAGACAGGGTCTCTGGAAACACCATATATTTT.